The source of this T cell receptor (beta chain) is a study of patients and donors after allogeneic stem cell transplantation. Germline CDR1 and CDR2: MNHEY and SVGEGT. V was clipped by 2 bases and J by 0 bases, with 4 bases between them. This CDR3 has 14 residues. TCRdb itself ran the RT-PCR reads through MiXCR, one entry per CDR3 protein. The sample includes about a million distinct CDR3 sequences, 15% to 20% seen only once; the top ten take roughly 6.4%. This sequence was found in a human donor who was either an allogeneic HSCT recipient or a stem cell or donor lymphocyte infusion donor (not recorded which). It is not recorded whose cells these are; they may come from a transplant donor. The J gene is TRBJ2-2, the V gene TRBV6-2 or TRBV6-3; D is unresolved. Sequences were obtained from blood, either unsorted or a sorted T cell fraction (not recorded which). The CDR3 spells CASSYRTNTGELFF. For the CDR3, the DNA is TGTGCCAGCAGTTACAGAACGAACACCGGGGAGCTGTTTTTT.